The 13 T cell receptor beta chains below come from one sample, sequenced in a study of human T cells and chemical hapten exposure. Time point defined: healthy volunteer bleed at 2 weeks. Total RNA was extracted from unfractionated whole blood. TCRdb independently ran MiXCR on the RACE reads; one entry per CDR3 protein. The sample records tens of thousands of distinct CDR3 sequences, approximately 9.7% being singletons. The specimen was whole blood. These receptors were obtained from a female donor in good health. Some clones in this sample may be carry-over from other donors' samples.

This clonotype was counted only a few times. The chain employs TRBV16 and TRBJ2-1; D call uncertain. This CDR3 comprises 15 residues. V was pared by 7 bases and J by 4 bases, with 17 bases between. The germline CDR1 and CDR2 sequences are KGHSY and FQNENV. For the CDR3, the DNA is TGTGCCAGCAACCACCGGACGGAAGGTTACAATGAGCAGTTCTTC. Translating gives CASNHRTEGYNEQFF.

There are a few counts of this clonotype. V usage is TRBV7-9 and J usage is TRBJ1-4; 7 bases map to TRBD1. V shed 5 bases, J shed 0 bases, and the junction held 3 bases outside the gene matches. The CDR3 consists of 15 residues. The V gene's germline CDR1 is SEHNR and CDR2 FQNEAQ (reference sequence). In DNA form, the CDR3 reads TGTGCCAGCAGCCTCGGGACAGCAACTAATGAAAAACTGTTTTTT. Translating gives CASSLGTATNEKLFF.

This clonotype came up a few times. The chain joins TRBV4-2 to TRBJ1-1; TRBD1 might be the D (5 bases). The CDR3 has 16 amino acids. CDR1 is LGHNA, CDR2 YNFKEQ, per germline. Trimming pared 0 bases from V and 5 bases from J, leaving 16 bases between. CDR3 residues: CASSQDASSRDTEAFF. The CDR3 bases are TGTGCCAGCAGCCAAGATGCGTCCAGCAGGGATACTGAAGCTTTCTTT.

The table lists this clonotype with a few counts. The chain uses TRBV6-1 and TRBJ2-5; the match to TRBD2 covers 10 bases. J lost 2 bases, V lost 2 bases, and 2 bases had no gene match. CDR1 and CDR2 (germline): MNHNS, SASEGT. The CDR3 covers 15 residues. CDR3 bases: TGTGCCAGCAGTGAAACTAGCGGGGATCAAGAGACCCAGTACTTC. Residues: CASSETSGDQETQYF.

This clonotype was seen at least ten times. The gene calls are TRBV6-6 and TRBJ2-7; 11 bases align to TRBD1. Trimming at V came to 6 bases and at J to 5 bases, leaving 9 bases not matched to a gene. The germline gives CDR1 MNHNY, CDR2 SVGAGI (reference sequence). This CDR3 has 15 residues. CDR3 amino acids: CASRQQVGQGDEQYF. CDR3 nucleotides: TGTGCCAGCAGACAACAGGTGGGACAGGGGGACGAGCAGTACTTC.

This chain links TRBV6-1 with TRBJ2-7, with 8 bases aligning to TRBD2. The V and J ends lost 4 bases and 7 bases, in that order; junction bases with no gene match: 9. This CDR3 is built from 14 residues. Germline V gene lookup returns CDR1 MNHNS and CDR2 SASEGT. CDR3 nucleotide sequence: TGTGCCAGCAGTGCCACGCGGGGGGCTTGGGAGCAGTACTTC. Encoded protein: CASSATRGAWEQYF.

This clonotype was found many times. Written as DNA, the CDR3 is TGTGCCAGCATTATCGGGACCATGAACACTGAAGCTTTCTTT. Translating gives CASIIGTMNTEAFF. This rearrangement joins TRBV2 to TRBJ1-1, with D tentatively TRBD1 (5 bases). The CDR3 runs to 14 residues. Germline V lookup: CDR1 SNHLY, CDR2 FYNNEI. Trimming took off 7 bases at V and 0 bases at J, with 12 bases between the two ends.

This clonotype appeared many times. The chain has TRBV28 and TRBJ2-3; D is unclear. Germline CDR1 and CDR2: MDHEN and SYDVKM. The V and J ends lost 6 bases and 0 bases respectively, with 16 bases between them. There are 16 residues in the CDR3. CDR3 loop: CASSSPQYSSTDTQYF. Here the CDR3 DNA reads TGTGCCAGCAGCTCCCCTCAGTACTCTAGCACAGATACGCAGTATTTT. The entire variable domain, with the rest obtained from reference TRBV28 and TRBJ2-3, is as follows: DVKVTQSSRYLVKRTGEKVFLECVQDMDHENMFWYRQDPGLGLRLIYFSYDVKMKEKGDIPEGYSVSREKKERFSLILESASTNQTSMYLCASSSPQYSSTDTQYFGPGTRLTVL.

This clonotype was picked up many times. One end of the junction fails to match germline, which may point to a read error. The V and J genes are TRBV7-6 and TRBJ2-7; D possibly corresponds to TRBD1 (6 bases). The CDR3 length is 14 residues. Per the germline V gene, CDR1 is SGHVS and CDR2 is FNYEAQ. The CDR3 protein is CASSLRDRSSEQYF. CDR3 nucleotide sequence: TGTGCCAGCAGCTTAAGAGACAGGTCCTCCGAGCAGTACTTC.

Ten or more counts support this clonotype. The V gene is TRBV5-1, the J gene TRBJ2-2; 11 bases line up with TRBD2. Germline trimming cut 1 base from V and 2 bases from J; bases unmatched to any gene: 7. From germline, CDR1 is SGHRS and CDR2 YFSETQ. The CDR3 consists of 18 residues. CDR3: CASSLSTSGKLNTGELFF. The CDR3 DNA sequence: TGCGCCAGCAGCTTGTCGACTAGCGGGAAATTAAACACCGGGGAGCTGTTTTTT.

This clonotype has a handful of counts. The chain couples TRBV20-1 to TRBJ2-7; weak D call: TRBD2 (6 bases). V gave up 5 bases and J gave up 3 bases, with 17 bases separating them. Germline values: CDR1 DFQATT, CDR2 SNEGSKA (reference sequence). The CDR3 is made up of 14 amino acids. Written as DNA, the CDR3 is TGCAGTGCTCCACGCGGGACTCCGCACTACGAGCAGTACTTC. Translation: CSAPRGTPHYEQYF.

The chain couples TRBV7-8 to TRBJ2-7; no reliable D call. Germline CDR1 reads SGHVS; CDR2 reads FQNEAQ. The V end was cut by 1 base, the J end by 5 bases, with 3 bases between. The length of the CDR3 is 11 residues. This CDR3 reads CASSLGDEQYF. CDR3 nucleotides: TGTGCCAGCAGCTTAGGGGACGAGCAGTACTTC.

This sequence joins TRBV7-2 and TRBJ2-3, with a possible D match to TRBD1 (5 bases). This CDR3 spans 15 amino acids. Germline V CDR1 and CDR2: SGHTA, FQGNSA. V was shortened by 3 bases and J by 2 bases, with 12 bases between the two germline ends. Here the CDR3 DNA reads TGTGCCAGCAGCTTCTTTATAGGGGACACAGATACGCAGTATTTT. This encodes CASSFFIGDTDTQYF.